Given below is one TCR beta chain in context. The target antigen is unknown. The CDR3 is 14 amino acids. CDR1 is SGHAT, CDR2 FQNNGV, per germline. Trimming pared 0 bases from V and 4 bases from J, leaving 7 bases between. These data originate in a study of cytomegalovirus exposure and HLA in healthy donors. Across the whole study: Sequencing of some 190 million T cells in an earlier analysis found around 120 million unique TCR beta sequences.

General study points: Specific recognition of CMV antigens was confirmed in vitro for a few chains (all CMV-associated).

A multiplex PCR was run with 60 Vbeta primers and 13 Jbeta primers. Repertoires were generated with immunoSEQ multiplex PCR, while TCRdb's copy carries only in-frame clones and drops some. Here the sample spans approximately 150,000 clones, roughly 81% being singletons. This sequence was found in a woman aged 18-35 years in good health and CMV-seropositive. Sequencing used PBMCs. The genes are TRBV11-2 and TRBJ1-5; tentative D call: TRBD1 (5 bases). The CDR3 DNA sequence: TGTGCCAGCAGCTTAGATCGGGGGAATCAGCCCCAGCATTTT. As protein: CASSLDRGNQPQHF.